Below, 15 T cell receptor beta chains from the same sample are listed, as sequenced in a study of T-cell reconstitution after alpha-beta-depleted transplantation in children. Unique molecular identifiers tagged the TCRbeta library. TCRdb re-called the PCR reads through MiXCR, storing one row per CDR3 protein. The data show hundreds of thousands of distinct CDR3 sequences, around 16% seen once. Source: PBMCs from the stem cell graft donor, taken from the stem cell graft. Receptors were obtained from a human donor who donated a stem cell graft to a child with acute myeloid leukemia.

The V gene is TRBV7-2, the J gene TRBJ2-3, with D unclear. The CDR3 contains 13 residues. Germline V CDR1 and CDR2: SGHTA, FQGNSA. The V end lost 2 bases, the J end lost 6 bases, and 9 bases lay between the germline ends. The CDR3 nucleotides are TGTGCCAGCAGCTTACCCGCACTCGATACGCAGTATTTT. It is translated as CASSLPALDTQYF.

This clonotype was seen more than once but under ten times. V gene TRBV5-4 combines with J gene TRBJ1-1, with D uncertain. Germline V lookup: CDR1 SGHNT, CDR2 YYREEE (reference sequence). The CDR3 is 13 residues long. Deletions cut 6 bases from V and 5 bases from J, with 14 bases between. The CDR3 DNA reads as TGTGCCAGCAAGGCGGGAACGGGGACTGAAGCTTTCTTT. Translated: CASKAGTGTEAFF.

The chain recombines TRBV9 with TRBJ2-5; TRBD2 matches at 13 bases. Germline V CDR1 and CDR2: SGDLS, YYNGEE. V lost 2 bases, J lost 5 bases, and 6 bases stayed unmatched. This CDR3 is built from 16 residues. The CDR3 nucleotides are TGTGCCAGCAGCGTCGGACTAGCGGGGGAAGTGGAGACCCAGTACTTC. It translates to CASSVGLAGEVETQYF.

This sequence joins TRBV12-3 or TRBV12-4 and TRBJ2-7; D is unresolved. The V and J ends lost 1 base and 1 base respectively, with 8 bases between them. The CDR3 covers 14 residues. This CDR3 is CASSLDPLSYEQYF. CDR3 in DNA: TGTGCCAGCAGTTTAGACCCCTTATCCTACGAGCAGTACTTC.

This clonotype has only a few counts. The chain has TRBV20-1 and TRBJ2-3; no definite D call. The CDR3 consists of 15 residues. The germline V gene has CDR1 DFQATT and CDR2 SNEGSKA (reference sequence). The V and J ends lost 0 bases and 1 base respectively, with 11 bases between them. The CDR3 nucleotides read TGCAGTGCTAGAGATTCGAGTGTTCGCACAGATACGCAGTATTTT. Its protein is CSARDSSVRTDTQYF.

V and J are TRBV7-9 and TRBJ2-5, with TRBD1 matching over 7 bases. V was pared by 5 bases and J by 3 bases, with 9 bases of the junction left unmatched. The CDR3 is made up of 15 amino acids. CDR1 and CDR2 (germline): SEHNR, FQNEAQ (reference sequence). The DNA for the CDR3 is TGTGCCAGCAGCATCACAGGGGTACCCAAAGAGACCCAGTACTTC. This translates into CASSITGVPKETQYF.

This clonotype appeared a few times. This chain connects TRBV15 to TRBJ1-4; the D is unclear. Trimming pared 3 bases from V and 8 bases from J, leaving 19 bases between. CDR1 and CDR2 (germline): LNHNV, YYDKDF (reference sequence). This CDR3 contains 16 residues. The CDR3 protein is CATSSAGGRFGEKLFF. CDR3 sequence (DNA): TGTGCCACCAGCAGCGCGGGCGGGAGGTTTGGGGAAAAACTGTTTTTT. Looking up the rest from reference TRBV15 and TRBJ1-4 gives the full variable domain: DAMVIQNPRYQVTQFGKPVTLSCSQTLNHNVMYWYQQKSSQAPKLLFHYYDKDFNNEADTPDNFQSRRPNTSFCFLDIRSPGLGDTAMYLCATSSAGGRFGEKLFFGSGTQLSVL.

In this sample, this clonotype turned up many times. CDR3 amino acids: CSARGPPDLSTEAFF. CDR3 in DNA: TGCAGTGCTAGAGGGCCCCCGGACCTAAGCACTGAAGCTTTCTTT. The V and J genes are TRBV20-1 and TRBJ1-1; D not certain. The CDR3 is 15 amino acids. The V end was cut by 1 base, the J end by 4 bases, with 16 bases between. In germline, CDR1 is DFQATT, CDR2 SNEGSKA (reference sequence).

This clonotype was counted many times. The chain employs TRBV20-1 and TRBJ1-6; no definite D call. Germline V gene sequence: CDR1 DFQATT, CDR2 SNEGSKA (reference sequence). The CDR3 has 14 residues. Deletions cut 5 bases from V and 5 bases from J, with 13 bases between. CDR3 loop: CSAGPDGNNSPLHF. CDR3 coding DNA: TGCAGTGCTGGGCCGGACGGTAATAATTCACCCCTCCACTTT.

This clonotype turned up a few times. The chain couples TRBV25-1 to TRBJ2-1, with D perhaps TRBD1 (6 bases). Deletions cut 6 bases from V and 0 bases from J, with 15 bases between. The CDR3 has 16 amino acids. Germline V CDR1 and CDR2: MGHDK, SYGVNS. CDR3 sequence reads: CASRAQGPSSYNEQFF. CDR3 bases: TGTGCCAGCAGGGCACAGGGTCCGAGCTCCTACAATGAGCAGTTCTTC.

This clonotype was seen many times. The rearrangement uses TRBV20-1 and TRBJ2-1; 9 positions agree with TRBD1. The V and J ends lost 5 bases and 5 bases, in that order; junction bases with no gene match: 7. Looked up from germline, CDR1 is DFQATT and CDR2 is SNEGSKA (reference sequence). The CDR3 extends over 14 amino acids. The CDR3 spells CSAASGTGNNEQFF. DNA for the CDR3: TGCAGTGCTGCATCCGGGACAGGGAACAATGAGCAGTTCTTC.

This clonotype appeared many times. This chain links TRBV5-1 with TRBJ1-5, with D uncertain. CDR1 and CDR2 from the germline V gene are SGHRS and YFSETQ. The V and J ends lost 0 bases and 0 bases respectively, with 4 bases between them. This CDR3 has 14 amino acids. In DNA form, the CDR3 reads TGCGCCAGCAGCTTGGAGGGTAGCAATCAGCCCCAGCATTTT. Residues: CASSLEGSNQPQHF.

This clonotype was observed a handful of times. V usage is TRBV6-5 and J usage is TRBJ2-1; perhaps TRBD2 as D (6 bases). Germline lookup yields CDR1 MNHEY and CDR2 SVGAGI. This CDR3 contains 17 residues. Trimming removed 4 bases from V and 3 bases from J, with 19 bases in between. The CDR3: CASSSPTGSLNYNEQFF. In nucleotides, the CDR3 is TGTGCCAGCAGTTCCCCTACCGGGAGCCTTAACTACAATGAGCAGTTCTTC.

This clonotype was detected only a few times. The chain is built from TRBV27 and TRBJ2-6; 7 positions agree with TRBD2. With V trimmed by 2 bases and J by 0 bases, 1 base remained unmatched. The CDR3 totals 16 residues. Looked up from germline, CDR1 is MNHEY and CDR2 is SMNVEV (reference sequence). The CDR3 nucleotides are TGTGCCAGCAGTTTACCGGGGGGCTCTGGGGCCAACGTCCTGACTTTC. Its protein product is CASSLPGGSGANVLTF.

This clonotype has ten or more counts. The chain couples TRBV29-1 to TRBJ1-2, with D unclear. V lost 3 bases to trimming and J lost 4 bases, with 12 bases between them. The CDR3 has 13 residues. The V gene's germline CDR1 is SQVTM and CDR2 ANQGSEA. CDR3 bases: TGCAGCGTTGAGAACACATCCCTCTATGGCTACACCTTC. Translating it yields CSVENTSLYGYTF.